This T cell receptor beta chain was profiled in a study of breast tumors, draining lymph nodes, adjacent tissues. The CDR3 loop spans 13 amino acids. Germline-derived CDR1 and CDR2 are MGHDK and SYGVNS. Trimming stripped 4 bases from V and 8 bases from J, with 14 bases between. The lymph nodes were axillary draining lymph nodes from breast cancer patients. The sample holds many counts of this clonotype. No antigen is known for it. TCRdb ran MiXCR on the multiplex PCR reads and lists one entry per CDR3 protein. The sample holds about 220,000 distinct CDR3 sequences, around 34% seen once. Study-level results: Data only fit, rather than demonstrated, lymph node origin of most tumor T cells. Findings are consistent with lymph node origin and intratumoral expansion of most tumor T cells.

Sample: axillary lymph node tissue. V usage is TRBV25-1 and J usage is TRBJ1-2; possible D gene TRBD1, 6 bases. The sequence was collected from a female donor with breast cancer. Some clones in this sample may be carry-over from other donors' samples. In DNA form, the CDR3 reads TGTGCCAGCAGTGTTCGGACAGCGAGCGGCTACACCTTC. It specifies CASSVRTASGYTF.